This T cell receptor beta chain was recovered during a study of blood T cell repertoires in COVID-19. Study information: Researchers got acute and convalescent COVID-19 samples from the United States, Italy and Spain. Nucleic acid was either cDNA or gDNA, and it came from T cells, B-cell-depleted T cells, or PBMCs.

This CDR3 comprises 14 residues. The V segment lost 5 bases and the J segment 1 base; nucleotides outside the gene matches: 4. Germline CDR1 is SEHNR and CDR2 is FQNEAQ (reference sequence). Source study methods: Estimated nucleated cell counts came from reference gene primer amplification. Measured with immunoSEQ multiplex PCR; TCRdb has only the in-frame clones, and not every one. V and J calls and clone size are as listed in that table; D and trimming were resolved from the DNA. The sample consists of approximately 300,000 clones, about 90% of them appearing once. The sequence came from a man in his late teens or twenties with active or convalescent COVID-19. Specimen: peripheral blood. The V and J genes are TRBV7-9 and TRBJ2-7; 8 positions agree with TRBD2. The CDR3 sequence: CASSAGGVSYEQYF. CDR3 nucleotides: TGTGCCAGCAGCGCCGGGGGGGTTTCCTACGAGCAGTACTTC.